This entry lists 22 T cell receptor beta chains sequenced from one sample in a study of blood T cell repertoires in COVID-19. Repertoires were generated with immunoSEQ multiplex PCR, while TCRdb's copy carries only in-frame clones and drops some. This sample has about 180,000 clones, with more than 80% found just once. Sequenced input: PBMCs or T cells enriched from blood (not recorded which). The receptors shown here come from a man aged 35 to 55 who had recovered from COVID-19.

The chain joins TRBV19 to TRBJ1-5; TRBD1 aligns across 9 bases. V gave up 6 bases and J gave up 5 bases; unmatched junction bases: 17. Germline-derived CDR1 and CDR2 are LNHDA and SQIVND (reference sequence). The CDR3 covers 18 residues. The CDR3 bases are TGTGCCAGTAGACCGGGACAGGGCGGTAAATTTTATTATCAGCCCCAGCATTTT. The encoded protein is CASRPGQGGKFYYQPQHF.

The CDR3 region is CASSWDRETQYF. As DNA, the CDR3 is TGTGCCAGCAGCTGGGACAGAGAGACCCAGTACTTC. This chain joins TRBV11-2 and TRBJ2-5; TRBD1 aligns across 7 bases. This CDR3 region has 12 residues. The germline CDR1 and CDR2 sequences are SGHAT and FQNNGV. The ends lost 4 bases at V and 4 bases at J; junction bases unmatched: 0.

The rearrangement uses TRBV11-2 and TRBJ2-7, with a weak D call TRBD1 (8 bases). The CDR3 contains 13 residues. Trimming left V 3 bases short and J 6 bases short, with 12 bases between. Germline V lookup: CDR1 SGHAT, CDR2 FQNNGV. The CDR3 DNA follows: TGTGCCAGCAGCTTGACAGGGGAGGGCGAGCAGTACTTC. This gives the protein CASSLTGEGEQYF.

This sequence joins TRBV2 and TRBJ1-5, with D unresolved. The CDR3 covers 13 residues. Trimming left V 7 bases short and J 0 bases short, with 7 bases between. Looked up from germline, CDR1 is SNHLY and CDR2 is FYNNEI. The CDR3 coding sequence is TGTGCCAGCATGCCAGATAGCAATCAGCCCCAGCATTTT. Protein sequence: CASMPDSNQPQHF.

This rearrangement joins TRBV12-3 or TRBV12-4 to TRBJ2-1, with D possibly being TRBD1 (6 bases). With 6 bases removed from V and 10 bases from J, the gap between germline ends came to 16 bases. The CDR3 sequence is 13 residues long. The CDR3 nucleotides read TGTGCCAGCAGCCTGATCTCGACAGGAGAGCAGTTCTTC. Translation: CASSLISTGEQFF.

This clone turned up a few times. The rearrangement joins TRBV27 to TRBJ1-2; D remains ambiguous. The CDR3 loop spans 15 amino acids. Germline CDR1 is MNHEY and CDR2 is SMNVEV (reference sequence). The V end lost 4 bases, the J end lost 4 bases, and 16 bases lay between the germline ends. The CDR3 DNA reads as TGTGCCAGCAGTTCCCAGGCCACGGGGAGCTATGGCTACACCTTC. Amino acids: CASSSQATGSYGYTF.

The chain recombines TRBV7-9 with TRBJ2-7; D may be TRBD2 (7 bases). Looked up from germline, CDR1 is SEHNR and CDR2 is FQNEAQ (reference sequence). This CDR3 is 15 amino acids long. Between the trimmed V and J ends, which lost 3 bases and 5 bases, there was a span of 17 bases. The CDR3 DNA reads as TGTGCCAGCAGCTTCGGCGGCGGGGGCCGTGACGAGCAGTACTTC. Amino acids: CASSFGGGGRDEQYF.

This clone was picked up a small number of times. The chain is built from TRBV2 and TRBJ2-3, with 7 bases identical to TRBD1. The germline V gene has CDR1 SNHLY and CDR2 FYNNEI. There are 15 residues in the CDR3. V trimming: 5 bases; J trimming: 6 bases; junction bases outside the gene matches: 11. The CDR3 loop is CASSYQDRVGDTQYF. Here the CDR3 DNA reads TGTGCCAGCAGTTACCAAGACAGGGTAGGGGATACGCAGTATTTT.

The chain joins TRBV29-1 to TRBJ1-1; possibly TRBD1 for D (5 bases). Trimming left V 0 bases short and J 3 bases short, with 8 bases between. CDR1 is SQVTM, CDR2 ANQGSEA, per germline. The CDR3 loop spans 13 amino acids. CDR3 in amino acids: CSVEETGDTEAFF. In DNA form, the CDR3 reads TGCAGCGTTGAAGAAACGGGGGACACTGAAGCTTTCTTT.

This chain joins TRBV5-4 and TRBJ2-2, with 16 positions matching TRBD2. The CDR3 loop spans 17 amino acids. The trim removed 3 bases at V and 3 bases at J, leaving 2 bases unmatched. The germline CDR1 and CDR2 sequences are SGHNT and YYREEE (reference sequence). For the CDR3, the DNA is TGTGCCAGCAGCTCGGGACTAGCGGGAGGGGACACCGGGGAGCTGTTTTTT. Translated: CASSSGLAGGDTGELFF.

With regard to this clone: A junction boundary mismatches the germline segment, possibly from a read error. This chain's CDR3 is CASSLTSPADTEAFF. CDR3 in DNA: TGTGCCAGCAGCCTAACCTCCCCCGCGGACACTGAAGCTTTCTTT. The chain links TRBV7-3 to TRBJ1-1; the D is unclear. Looked up from germline, CDR1 is SGHTA and CDR2 is FQGTGA. The CDR3 extends over 15 amino acids.

The V gene is TRBV18, the J gene TRBJ2-5; D possibly corresponds to TRBD2 (6 bases). Germline values: CDR1 KGHSH, CDR2 LQKENI. The CDR3 has 14 amino acids. V was cut by 3 bases and J by 5 bases, with 13 bases left in between. This CDR3 reads CASSPAPGVETQYF. The CDR3 DNA reads TGTGCCAGCTCACCGGCACCGGGGGTGGAGACCCAGTACTTC.

In this sample, this clone turned up a few times. The chain links TRBV11-2 to TRBJ2-4, with 9 bases matching TRBD2. The germline V gene encodes CDR1 SGHAT and CDR2 FQNNGV. V trimming: 1 base; J trimming: 4 bases; junction bases outside the gene matches: 5. CDR3 size: 16 residues. This CDR3 is CASSLGRGGRKNIQYF. In DNA, the CDR3 is TGTGCCAGCAGCTTAGGGCGGGGGGGCCGTAAAAACATTCAGTACTTC.

Comment on this clone: Other nucleotide sequences from this sample produce the same CDR3. The chain combines TRBV12-3 or TRBV12-4 with TRBJ1-5, with D possibly matching TRBD1 (6 bases). The CDR3 runs 13 residues. V lost 5 bases, J lost 7 bases, and 12 bases lay in between. In nucleotides, the CDR3 is TGTGCCAGCAGTCCCCAGGGGTCCCAGCCCCAGCATTTT. Encoded protein: CASSPQGSQPQHF.

The chain combines TRBV2 with TRBJ1-1; D is ambiguous. Trimming cost V 1 base and J 3 bases, with 9 bases left between them. The CDR3 spans 14 residues. Germline values: CDR1 SNHLY, CDR2 FYNNEI. CDR3 sequence (DNA): TGTGCCAGCAGTGAAGTGGGCTTTTACACTGAAGCTTTCTTT. Translating gives CASSEVGFYTEAFF.

The gene calls are TRBV18 and TRBJ1-5, with no clear D. Germline CDR1 is KGHSH and CDR2 is LQKENI. The CDR3 is 16 amino acids. Trimming shortened V by 2 bases and J by 3 bases, and 14 bases separated the two germline ends. The CDR3 region is CASSPRELENNQPQHF. The CDR3 bases are TGTGCCAGCTCACCAAGGGAGCTTGAGAACAATCAGCCCCAGCATTTT.

V is TRBV3-1 (or the pseudogene TRBV3-2) and J is TRBJ2-1, with 9 bases matching TRBD2. After removal of 5 bases from V and 9 bases from J, the junction contained 11 bases not matched to a gene. CDR1 is LGHDT and CDR2 is YNNKEL in the germline V gene (reference sequence). The CDR3 has 15 amino acids. CDR3 in DNA: TGTGCCAGCAGCGATAACCGCGAGACTAGCGGTGAGCAGTTCTTC. As protein: CASSDNRETSGEQFF.

V gene TRBV29-1 combines with J gene TRBJ2-2; possible D gene TRBD1, 5 bases. Deletions cut 7 bases from V and 2 bases from J, with 14 bases between. The CDR3 covers 14 residues. The germline V gene encodes CDR1 SQVTM and CDR2 ANQGSEA. The CDR3 sequence: CSGRQTDNTGELFF. The CDR3 DNA is TGCAGCGGAAGACAGACAGATAACACCGGGGAGCTGTTTTTT.

In DNA form, the CDR3 reads TGTGCCAGCAGTTTCCGGGGCAGGGGCGTGCAGTACTTC. This codes for CASSFRGRGVQYF. V and J are TRBV27 and TRBJ2-7; possibly TRBD1 for D (6 bases). The V gene's germline CDR1 is MNHEY and CDR2 SMNVEV (reference sequence). This CDR3 spans 13 amino acids. V lost 3 bases, J lost 9 bases, and 15 bases lay in between.

The rearrangement uses TRBV28 and TRBJ1-1, with TRBD1 identical over 7 bases. Germline CDR1 and CDR2: MDHEN and SYDVKM. The V gene end was trimmed by 3 bases and the J gene end by 3 bases; junction bases not matched to a gene: 1. The CDR3 consists of 13 residues. The chain's CDR3 is CASSFDRDTEAFF. The CDR3 DNA sequence: TGTGCCAGCAGTTTTGACAGGGACACTGAAGCTTTCTTT.

The chain links TRBV28 to TRBJ1-2; D possibly corresponds to TRBD1 (6 bases). This CDR3 contains 14 residues. V was cut by 7 bases and J by 3 bases, with 15 bases left in between. Germline loops: CDR1 MDHEN, CDR2 SYDVKM. CDR3 residues: CASTQGRVDYGYTF. As DNA, the CDR3 is TGTGCCAGCACCCAGGGGAGGGTGGACTATGGCTACACCTTC.

The chain has TRBV4-2 and TRBJ1-5, with 7 bases lining up with TRBD1. Germline V gene lookup returns CDR1 LGHNA and CDR2 YNFKEQ. V gave up 1 base and J gave up 4 bases; unmatched junction bases: 1. There are 14 residues in the CDR3. This CDR3 is CASSQGTGNQPQHF. CDR3 coding DNA: TGTGCCAGCAGCCAAGGGACAGGTAATCAGCCCCAGCATTTT.